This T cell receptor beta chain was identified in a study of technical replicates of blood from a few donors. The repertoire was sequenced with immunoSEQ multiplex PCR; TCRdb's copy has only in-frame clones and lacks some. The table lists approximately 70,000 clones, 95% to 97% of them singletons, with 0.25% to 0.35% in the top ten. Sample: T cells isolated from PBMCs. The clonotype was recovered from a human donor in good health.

The CDR3 region is CASSYRGEQYF. CDR3 nucleotides: TGTGCCAGCAGCTACAGGGGCGAGCAGTACTTC. The V gene is TRBV6-5, the J gene TRBJ2-7; 7 positions match TRBD1. J was trimmed by 6 bases and V by 6 bases; bases with no gene match: 2. The CDR3 is 11 residues long. Germline V gene lookup returns CDR1 MNHEY and CDR2 SVGAGI.